This entry is about one TCR beta chain. This sample is drawn from a study of Graves' ophthalmopathy and Graves' hyperthyroidism. Newly diagnosed hyperthyroidism donors, aged 18 to 65, duration under 2 months. For repertoire sequencing, the TCR beta CDR3 regions were amplified from RNA transcripts. RT-PCR with HTBI primers came first, then second-round multiplex PCR. Via MiXCR, TCRdb re-called the multiplex PCR reads, giving one row per CDR3 protein. The sample has 500,000 to 700,000 distinct CDR3 sequences, 22% seen once; the top ten hold 7.1%. V lost 6 bases and J lost 3, with 6 bases in between. The CDR3 runs 10 residues. Germline CDR1 is DFQATT and CDR2 is SNEGSKA (reference sequence).

The sequencing sample was made of peripheral blood. The chain has TRBV20-1 and TRBJ2-7; D is ambiguous. The origin of this receptor is a woman aged 18-29 years with stable Graves' hyperthyroidism. Some clones in this sample may be carry-over from other donors' samples. CDR3 coding DNA: TGCAGTGCAATCAGCTACGAGCAGTACTTC. Protein product: CSAISYEQYF.